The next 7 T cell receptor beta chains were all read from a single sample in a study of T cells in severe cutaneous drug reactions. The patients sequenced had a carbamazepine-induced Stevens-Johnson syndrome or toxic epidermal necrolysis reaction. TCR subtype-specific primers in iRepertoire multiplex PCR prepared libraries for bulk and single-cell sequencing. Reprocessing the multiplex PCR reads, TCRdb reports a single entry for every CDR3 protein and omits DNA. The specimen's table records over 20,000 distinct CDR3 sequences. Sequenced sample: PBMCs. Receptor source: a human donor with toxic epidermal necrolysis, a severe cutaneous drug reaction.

CDR3 in amino acids: CASTLGGGGYNEQFF. The J gene is TRBJ2-1, the V gene TRBV19; TCRdb proposes TRBD2, but this gene call is untestable without DNA. Germline V CDR1 and CDR2: LNHDA, SQIVND (reference sequence). CDR3 length equals 15 residues.

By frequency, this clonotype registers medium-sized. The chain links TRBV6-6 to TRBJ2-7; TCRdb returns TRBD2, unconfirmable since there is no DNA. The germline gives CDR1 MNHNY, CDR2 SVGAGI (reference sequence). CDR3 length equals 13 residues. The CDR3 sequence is CASRLAEYYEQYF.

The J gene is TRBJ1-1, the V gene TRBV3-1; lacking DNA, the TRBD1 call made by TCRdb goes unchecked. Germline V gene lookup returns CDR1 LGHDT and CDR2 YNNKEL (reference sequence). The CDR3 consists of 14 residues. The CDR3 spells CASSQIRGATEAFF.

CDR3 sequence: CASSEGGLPIQYF. This chain links TRBV25-1 with TRBJ2-4; the D call of TRBD2 rests on TCRdb alone, since no DNA is present to check it. This CDR3 is built from 13 residues. Per the germline V gene, CDR1 is MGHDK and CDR2 is SYGVNS.

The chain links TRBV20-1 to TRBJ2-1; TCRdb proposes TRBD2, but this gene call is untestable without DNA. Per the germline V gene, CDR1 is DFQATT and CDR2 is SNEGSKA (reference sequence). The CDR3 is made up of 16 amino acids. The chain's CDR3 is CSAPHSGSHQGNEQFF.

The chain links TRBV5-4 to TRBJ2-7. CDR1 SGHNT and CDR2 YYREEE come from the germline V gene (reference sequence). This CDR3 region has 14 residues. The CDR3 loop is CASSLLGTSYEQYF.

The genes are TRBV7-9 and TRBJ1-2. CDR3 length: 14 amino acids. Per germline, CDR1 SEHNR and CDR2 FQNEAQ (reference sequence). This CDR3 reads CASSLAAEVFGYTF.